This T cell receptor (beta chain) was captured in a study of identical twins. Broader study findings: Monozygotic twin pairs showed more out-of-frame TCR alpha sharing than models estimated. These conclusions were based on statistical analysis (cross-sectional, not following the same donors).

TCRdb used MiXCR to reprocess the 5' RACE reads, holding one entry per CDR3 protein. The sample includes 550,000 to 700,000 distinct CDR3 sequences, 9.5% to 10% seen only once; the top ten take around 3.1%. As concerns this clonotype: Its target is unknown.

Each donor (without exception) was a healthy Caucasian. Trimming cost V 5 bases and J 8 bases; bases outside gene matches: 3. In germline, CDR1 is SNHLY, CDR2 FYNNEI. This CDR3 is 13 amino acids long. The data were also submitted as part of a second study, on yellow fever vaccine responses in identical twins. That work contributes: Twins reportedly showed a vaccine T cell response that seemed partly convergent and partly personalized.

The sequence came from a woman aged 18-29 years in good health. The source material was PBMCs. The genes are TRBV2 and TRBJ2-2; 9 bases map to TRBD1. CDR3 nucleotides: TGTGCCAGCAGTACAGGGGGCTATGGGGAGCTGTTTTTT. This encodes CASSTGGYGELFF.